The 31 T cell receptor beta chains given below trace back to one sample, sequenced in a study of T cell repertoires in cytomegalovirus infection. TCRdb independently ran MiXCR on the reads; one entry per CDR3 protein. In the table there are hundreds of thousands of distinct CDR3 sequences, approximately 10% of which are singletons. The sequencing sample was made of PBMCs. The receptors come from a human donor in good health (CMV status not recorded). Some clones in this sample may be carry-over from other donors' samples.

This clonotype appeared many times. The chain employs TRBV7-3 and TRBJ1-6; weak D call: TRBD1 (5 bases). Trimming cost V 4 bases and J 10 bases, with 11 bases left between them. CDR3 length equals 13 residues. From germline, CDR1 is SGHTA and CDR2 FQGTGA. The CDR3, as DNA: TGTGCCAGCAGCTGGGGAGGGGAGTCACCCCTCCACTTT. Its translation: CASSWGGESPLHF.

This clonotype was picked up many times. The junction does not match germline at one end; this may be a read error. This chain joins TRBV7-7 and TRBJ2-7; 8 positions agree with TRBD2. The CDR3 has 14 residues. Per germline, CDR1 SSHAT and CDR2 FNYEAQ (reference sequence). The CDR3 is CASSLAGSEDEQYF. Here the CDR3 DNA reads TGTGCTAGCAGCTTAGCGGGGTCTGAGGACGAGCAGTACTTC.

CDR3 amino acids: CASDLARGGDTQYF. CDR3 in DNA: TGTGCCAGTGACCTAGCGAGGGGCGGAGATACGCAGTATTTT. V gene TRBV6-6 combines with J gene TRBJ2-3, with D possibly being TRBD2 (6 bases). The V and J ends lost 9 bases and 5 bases respectively, with 18 bases between them. The V gene's germline CDR1 is MNHNY and CDR2 SVGAGI (reference sequence). The CDR3 is made up of 14 amino acids.

At least ten counts were recorded for this clonotype. The rearrangement links TRBV12-3 or TRBV12-4 to TRBJ2-1, with D hard to call. The CDR3 is 14 amino acids. Trimming removed 6 bases at V and 0 bases at J, with 9 bases between. Here the CDR3 reads CASRQSSSYNEQFF. For the CDR3, the DNA is TGTGCCAGCAGGCAATCTAGCTCCTACAATGAGCAGTTCTTC.

Many counts were recorded for this clonotype. The chain employs TRBV6-2 or TRBV6-3 and TRBJ2-2; D is perhaps TRBD1 or TRBD2 (5 bases each). CDR1 is MNHEY and CDR2 is SVGEGT in the germline V gene. The CDR3 runs 14 residues. Trimming removed 2 bases at V and 6 bases at J, with 10 bases between. As DNA, the CDR3 is TGTGCCAGCAGTTACCAGGGACCCCCCGGGGAGCTGTTTTTT. This translates into CASSYQGPPGELFF.

Ten or more counts support this clonotype. The V call is TRBV4-3, the J call TRBJ2-7; D tentatively reads TRBD1 or TRBD2 (5 bases each). Trimming stripped 4 bases from V and 5 bases from J, with 21 bases between. Germline CDR1 reads LGHNA; CDR2 reads YSLEER. The length of the CDR3 is 16 residues. CDR3 coding DNA: TGCGCCAGCAGCCGCCCCCCGGGACCCCAAAGTAACGAGCAGTACGTC. It encodes CASSRPPGPQSNEQYV.

In its sample, this clonotype was seen a few times. V usage is TRBV20-1 and J usage is TRBJ1-5; 10 bases map to TRBD1. Germline V gene data show CDR1 as DFQATT and CDR2 as SNEGSKA (reference sequence). The CDR3 spans 15 residues. With V trimmed by 2 bases and J by 2 bases, 3 bases remained unmatched. In DNA form, the CDR3 reads TGCAGTGCTAGACGGGGGACAGGGGGCAATCAGCCCCAGCATTTT. It translates to CSARRGTGGNQPQHF.

This chain connects TRBV29-1 to TRBJ2-7; D is possibly TRBD1 (6 bases). The CDR3 totals 15 residues. V lost 4 bases to trimming and J lost 5 bases, with 21 bases between them. Per the germline V gene, CDR1 is SQVTM and CDR2 is ANQGSEA. DNA of the CDR3: TGCAGCGTTGTTGGGGGCGACCAGAACAGCAACGAGCAGTACTTC. Amino acid sequence: CSVVGGDQNSNEQYF.

In its sample, this clonotype was seen many times. The genes are TRBV28 and TRBJ1-5, with a weak D call TRBD1 (5 bases). The CDR3 contains 15 residues. Trimming removed 5 bases at V and 1 base at J, with 12 bases between. Germline CDR1 MDHEN, CDR2 SYDVKM. The chain's CDR3 is CASSARTISNQPQHF. Here the CDR3 DNA reads TGTGCCAGCAGTGCCCGGACAATAAGCAATCAGCCCCAGCATTTT.

On this clonotype itself: This may arise from a read error, as a much more abundant clone is one base away. The CDR3 DNA reads TGTGCCAGCAGCACACCGACAGGAGACACTGAAGCTTTCTTT. Its translation is CASSTPTGDTEAFF. This rearrangement joins TRBV7-2 to TRBJ1-1, with D perhaps matching TRBD1 (6 bases). CDR3 length equals 14 residues. V was clipped by 5 bases and J by 3 bases, with 13 bases between them. CDR1 and CDR2 (germline): SGHTA, FQGNSA.

This clonotype was counted ten times or more. The genes are TRBV29-1 and TRBJ2-2, with D tentatively TRBD1 (5 bases). The CDR3 sequence is 16 residues long. Germline assignment: CDR1 SQVTM and CDR2 ANQGSEA. V gave up 4 bases and J gave up 1 base, with 16 bases separating them. CDR3 amino acids: CSVALGPGMNTGELFF. The CDR3 nucleotides read TGCAGCGTTGCCCTGGGGCCAGGGATGAACACCGGGGAGCTGTTTTTT.

This clonotype was seen at least ten times. The chain links TRBV28 to TRBJ1-5, with D unclear. The V end was cut by 5 bases, the J end by 0 bases, with 8 bases between. Germline assignment: CDR1 MDHEN and CDR2 SYDVKM. CDR3 length: 14 amino acids. The CDR3 region has the DNA TGTGCCAGCAGTGGCAGGATTAGCAATCAGCCCCAGCATTTT. Amino acids: CASSGRISNQPQHF.

Many counts were recorded for this clonotype. The genes are TRBV3-1 and TRBJ1-5, with a tentative D call TRBD1 (5 bases). Germline loops: CDR1 LGHDT, CDR2 YNNKEL (reference sequence). V was clipped by 0 bases and J by 9 bases, with 9 bases between them. The CDR3 covers 13 residues. The DNA for the CDR3 is TGTGCCAGCAGCCAAGACAGGGCAGGGCCCCAGCATTTT. This codes for CASSQDRAGPQHF.

This clonotype was recorded at least ten times. This rearrangement joins TRBV7-8 to TRBJ1-1; 8 bases agree with TRBD1. The V gene's germline CDR1 is SGHVS and CDR2 FQNEAQ. V shed 4 bases and J 4 bases; nucleotides not matched to a gene: 5. The CDR3 spans 14 residues. The CDR3 loop is CASSSTGARTEAFF. CDR3 nucleotides: TGTGCCAGCAGCTCGACAGGGGCGCGCACTGAAGCTTTCTTT.

Ten or more counts support this clonotype. V is TRBV4-1 and J is TRBJ2-7; D gene uncertain. V lost 0 bases, J lost 5 bases, and 11 bases lay in between. Germline assignment: CDR1 MGHRA and CDR2 YSYEKL. The CDR3 sequence is 14 residues long. The CDR3 is CASSQDPNSDEQYF. The CDR3 coding sequence is TGCGCCAGCAGCCAAGATCCGAATTCGGACGAGCAGTACTTC.

This clonotype was detected many times. The rearrangement uses TRBV28 and TRBJ2-3, with D unresolved. Germline lookup yields CDR1 MDHEN and CDR2 SYDVKM. Trimming shortened V by 6 bases and J by 8 bases, and 15 bases separated the two germline ends. This CDR3 spans 13 amino acids. The CDR3 DNA reads as TGTGCCAGCAGCCTCAGTACACCGATTACGCAGTATTTT. It yields the protein CASSLSTPITQYF.

This clonotype has a count of ten or more. The chain recombines TRBV4-3 with TRBJ2-3, with 13 bases fitting TRBD2. With V trimmed by 5 bases and J by 5 bases, 4 bases remained unmatched. This CDR3 comprises 15 residues. The germline gives CDR1 LGHNA, CDR2 YSLEER. The CDR3 DNA follows: TGCGCCAGCAGCTTCGGGACTAGCGGGGTAGATACGCAGTATTTT. It codes for CASSFGTSGVDTQYF.

This clonotype was observed many times. This chain connects TRBV2 to TRBJ2-5, with TRBD2 as a possible D gene (5 bases). V lost 6 bases and J lost 2, with 10 bases in between. Germline CDR1 and CDR2: SNHLY and FYNNEI. CDR3 length equals 13 residues. CDR3 bases: TGTGCCAGCAGGGGCCGGGGACAAGAGACCCAGTACTTC. It is translated as CASRGRGQETQYF.

This clonotype was detected many times. This chain connects TRBV19 to TRBJ1-6; TRBD1 agrees at 7 bases. Losses at the gene ends were 4 bases for V and 7 bases for J; bases not matched to a gene: 16. This CDR3 contains 18 residues. Germline V gene lookup returns CDR1 LNHDA and CDR2 SQIVND (reference sequence). CDR3 amino acids: CASSRGTGELRKNSPLHF. CDR3 coding DNA: TGTGCCAGTAGTAGAGGTACAGGGGAGCTAAGAAAAAATTCACCCCTCCACTTT. Full variable domain (outside the CDR3, taken from reference TRBV19 and TRBJ1-6): DGGITQSPKYLFRKEGQNVTLSCEQNLNHDAMYWYRQDPGQGLRLIYYSQIVNDFQKGDIAEGYSVSREKKESFPLTVTSAQKNPTAFYLCASSRGTGELRKNSPLHFGNGTRLTVT.

This clonotype showed up many times. V usage is TRBV7-2 and J usage is TRBJ1-5; possible D gene TRBD1, 5 bases. Trimming took off 5 bases at V and 2 bases at J, with 10 bases between the two ends. CDR3 size: 14 residues. In germline, CDR1 is SGHTA, CDR2 FQGNSA. The CDR3 DNA reads as TGTGCCAGCAGCCCTTCACAGGGCAATCAGCCCCAGCATTTT. This encodes CASSPSQGNQPQHF.

In this sample, this clonotype turned up many times. This chain uses TRBV7-3 with TRBJ2-1; no reliable D call. Trimming pared 4 bases from V and 15 bases from J, leaving 19 bases between. The CDR3 length is 13 residues. The germline CDR1 and CDR2 sequences are SGHTA and FQGTGA. CDR3 sequence: CASSSRERNDRFF. The CDR3 nucleotides read TGTGCCAGCAGCTCTCGAGAAAGAAATGATAGGTTCTTC. The full variable domain, its missing parts supplied by reference TRBV7-3 and TRBJ2-1, is GAGVSQTPSNKVTEKGKYVELRCDPISGHTALYWYRQSLGQGPEFLIYFQGTGAADDSGLPNDRFFAVRPEGSVSTLKIQRTERGDSAVYLCASSSRERNDRFFGPGTRLTVL.

A few counts support this clonotype. This chain connects TRBV12-3 or TRBV12-4 to TRBJ1-2, with TRBD1 identical over 7 bases. The CDR3 is 15 amino acids. With V trimmed by 7 bases and J by 3 bases, 11 bases remained unmatched. CDR3 coding DNA: TGTGCCAGCACTCGAACAGGGGCCCGCGACTATGGCTACACCTTC. Translating gives CASTRTGARDYGYTF.

The sample holds many counts of this clonotype. As DNA, the CDR3 is TGTGCCAGCAGCGTAGAGGCAGGGACCATGAACACTGAAGCTTTCTTT. Amino acids: CASSVEAGTMNTEAFF. The chain uses TRBV9 and TRBJ1-1; D may be TRBD1 (5 bases). Germline assignment: CDR1 SGDLS and CDR2 YYNGEE. This CDR3 contains 16 residues. V was clipped by 0 bases and J by 0 bases, with 12 bases between them.

The sample holds many counts of this clonotype. The V call is TRBV6-1, the J call TRBJ2-4; the D gene could be TRBD1 or TRBD2 (6 bases each). This CDR3 comprises 16 residues. V shed 5 bases and J shed 6 bases, with 20 bases lying between them. Germline CDR1 is MNHNS and CDR2 is SASEGT. CDR3 in amino acids: CASSSGAPSLGNIQYF. CDR3 coding DNA: TGTGCCAGCAGTTCGGGGGCTCCCTCTTTGGGAAACATTCAGTACTTC.

This clonotype was counted at least ten times. This chain uses TRBV28 with TRBJ1-1, with D uncertain. Germline V gene sequence: CDR1 MDHEN, CDR2 SYDVKM. The CDR3 has 14 residues. V shed 4 bases and J shed 3 bases, with 12 bases lying between them. The CDR3 protein is CASSSSIRYTEAFF. The DNA for the CDR3 is TGTGCCAGCAGTTCGTCCATTCGGTACACTGAAGCTTTCTTT.

This clonotype has a count of ten or more. Here the CDR3 reads CASSQQGSGTGELFF. The CDR3 nucleotides read TGTGCCAGCAGCCAACAGGGGTCTGGCACCGGGGAGCTGTTTTTT. The chain joins TRBV11-3 to TRBJ2-2; 7 nucleotides line up with TRBD1. With V trimmed by 5 bases and J by 4 bases, 7 bases remained unmatched. Germline assignment: CDR1 SGHNT and CDR2 YENEEA. The CDR3 is 15 residues long.

This clonotype has ten or more counts. J is TRBJ2-3 and V is TRBV12-3 or TRBV12-4; D gene ambiguous. V gave up 6 bases and J gave up 3 bases, with 13 bases separating them. The CDR3 is 14 amino acids. CDR3 coding DNA: TGTGCCAGCAGAAACACCCTCGGGACAGATACGCAGTATTTT. Protein product: CASRNTLGTDTQYF.

The genes are TRBV5-5 and TRBJ2-1; TRBD2 might be the D (6 bases). V shed 1 base and J shed 0 bases, with 17 bases lying between them. The V gene's germline CDR1 is SGHKS and CDR2 YYEKEE (reference sequence). The CDR3 contains 18 residues. Here the CDR3 DNA reads TGTGCCAGCAGCTTGCAGTTGGCTAGCGAGAGCTCCTACAATGAGCAGTTCTTC. Protein: CASSLQLASESSYNEQFF.

This clonotype has at least ten counts. This chain connects TRBV28 to TRBJ2-7; D unresolved. Trimming took off 3 bases at V and 3 bases at J, with 12 bases between the two ends. The CDR3 spans 14 residues. The germline V gene encodes CDR1 MDHEN and CDR2 SYDVKM. The CDR3 sequence is CASSLSGPFYEQYF. In nucleotides, the CDR3 is TGTGCCAGCAGTTTGAGTGGACCGTTCTACGAGCAGTACTTC.

This clonotype was detected ten times or more. The chain uses TRBV5-1 and TRBJ1-5; no definite D call. This CDR3 has 16 residues. The germline V gene encodes CDR1 SGHRS and CDR2 YFSETQ. V lost 0 bases, J lost 2 bases, and 12 bases lay in between. The CDR3 DNA reads as TGCGCCAGCAGCTTGGGCCCCGGGTTGGGCAATCAGCCCCAGCATTTT. This gives the protein CASSLGPGLGNQPQHF. Filled out from reference TRBV5-1 and TRBJ1-5, the complete variable domain reads KAGVTQTPRYLIKTRGQQVTLSCSPISGHRSVSWYQQTPGQGLQFLFEYFSETQRNKGNFPGRFSGRQFSNSRSEMNVSTLELGDSALYLCASSLGPGLGNQPQHFGDGTRLSIL.

The chain employs TRBV6-2 or TRBV6-3 and TRBJ2-7; 7 nucleotides match TRBD2. This CDR3 has 15 amino acids. V was pared by 4 bases and J by 7 bases, with 13 bases of the junction left unmatched. Germline V gene sequence: CDR1 MNHEY, CDR2 SVGEGT. This chain's CDR3 is CASSFSGGTVWEQYV. CDR3 DNA sequence: TGTGCCAGCAGTTTCTCCGGGGGGACTGTCTGGGAGCAGTACGTC.